These 30 T cell receptor beta chains were all obtained from the same sample, sequenced in a study of cytomegalovirus exposure and HLA in healthy donors. Vbeta (60) and Jbeta (13) primers were used in the PCR. Sequencing was performed with immunoSEQ multiplex PCR; in TCRdb, only in-frame clones are kept and a portion is missing. The sample records about 130,000 clones, roughly 78% being singletons. The specimen sequenced was PBMCs. These receptors were collected from a man between 25 and 39 years old in good health and CMV-seronegative.

The chain joins TRBV7-2 to TRBJ1-4; TRBD1 agrees at 7 bases. The CDR3 is 14 residues long. Germline values: CDR1 SGHTA, CDR2 FQGNSA. The J segment lost 4 bases and the V segment lost 5 bases, leaving 4 bases of the junction unmatched. The CDR3 sequence: CASSLTGLNEKLFF. CDR3 sequence (DNA): TGTGCCAGCAGCCTGACAGGGCTTAATGAAAAACTGTTTTTT.

This clone was detected only a few times. V and J are TRBV28 and TRBJ2-2; D is perhaps TRBD2 (6 bases). This CDR3 has 13 residues. Per the germline V gene, CDR1 is MDHEN and CDR2 is SYDVKM. With 2 bases removed from V and 7 bases from J, the gap between germline ends came to 8 bases. The chain's CDR3 is CASSLPTSGELFF. The CDR3 DNA follows: TGTGCCAGCAGTTTACCGACTAGCGGGGAGCTGTTTTTT.

This chain connects TRBV6-1 to TRBJ2-7; D remains ambiguous. V was pared by 0 bases and J by 2 bases, with 11 bases between. Looked up from germline, CDR1 is MNHNS and CDR2 is SASEGT. CDR3 length equals 15 residues. Here the CDR3 reads CASSEAPRSAYEQYF. In DNA, the CDR3 is TGTGCCAGCAGTGAAGCGCCTCGGTCTGCCTACGAGCAGTACTTC.

This clone was counted a few times. V usage is TRBV6-5 and J usage is TRBJ1-4, with D hard to call. This CDR3 spans 15 amino acids. The V end was cut by 6 bases, the J end by 8 bases, with 19 bases between. CDR1 and CDR2 from the germline V gene are MNHEY and SVGAGI. The CDR3 bases are TGTGCCAGCAGCCAAACGGTCCGGGGTCGGGAAAAACTGTTTTTT. Its translation: CASSQTVRGREKLFF.

The V gene is TRBV10-1, the J gene TRBJ2-1, with TRBD2 identical over 11 bases. Germline lookup yields CDR1 WNHNN and CDR2 SYGVQD (reference sequence). There are 18 residues in the CDR3. With V trimmed by 5 bases and J by 3 bases, 12 bases remained unmatched. CDR3 DNA: TGCGCCAGCAGTACCGGGACTAGCGGTACCCTGGGCTACAATGAGCAGTTCTTC. As protein: CASSTGTSGTLGYNEQFF.

This chain connects TRBV29-1 to TRBJ2-7; D is perhaps TRBD1 (7 bases). The germline gives CDR1 SQVTM, CDR2 ANQGSEA. The CDR3 covers 16 residues. The ends were cut back, 6 bases at V and 2 bases at J, with 23 bases in the middle. CDR3 protein: CSVLPTGTSRAYEQYF. The DNA of the CDR3 is TGCAGCGTACTGCCGACAGGGACTTCAAGGGCCTACGAGCAGTACTTC.

The rearrangement links TRBV29-1 to TRBJ1-1, with 7 bases aligning to TRBD1. Germline loops: CDR1 SQVTM, CDR2 ANQGSEA. The CDR3 is 14 amino acids. Trimming removed 6 bases from V and 6 bases from J; junction bases left unmatched: 13. The DNA for the CDR3 is TGCAGCGTAGCCGGGACAGATATCTACCCTGAAGCTTTCTTT. The encoded protein is CSVAGTDIYPEAFF.

This clone was recorded only once. The CDR3 DNA reads TGTGCCTGGAGTATCGGGTCGTATGGCTACACCTTC. The encoded protein is CAWSIGSYGYTF. V gene TRBV30 combines with J gene TRBJ1-2; D gene ambiguous. The V end was cut by 2 bases, the J end by 5 bases, with 9 bases between. Germline loops: CDR1 GTSNPN, CDR2 SVGIG (reference sequence). This CDR3 is built from 12 residues.

The CDR3 is CASSSWTGSGNTIYF. CDR3 coding DNA: TGTGCCAGCAGCTCCTGGACAGGGTCTGGAAACACCATATATTTT. The V and J genes are TRBV7-2 and TRBJ1-3; TRBD1 aligns across 8 bases. Germline loops: CDR1 SGHTA, CDR2 FQGNSA. V gave up 4 bases and J gave up 1 base; unmatched junction bases: 3. CDR3 length equals 15 residues.

The genes are TRBV27 and TRBJ2-2; 10 nucleotides agree with TRBD1. Germline CDR1 and CDR2: MNHEY and SMNVEV (reference sequence). V shed 7 bases and J 3 bases; nucleotides not matched to a gene: 5. There are 15 residues in the CDR3. CDR3 DNA: TGTGCCAGCACTAAGACAGGGGGCGACACCGGGGAGCTGTTTTTT. It specifies CASTKTGGDTGELFF.

The chain employs TRBV9 and TRBJ2-5; 7 bases are shared with TRBD1. Judging by the DNA end, TRBJ2-7 fits better; the J call may be wrong. The CDR3 spans 16 residues. Germline-derived CDR1 and CDR2 are SGDLS and YYNGEE. The CDR3 spells CASSVSPGTDFYEQYF. The DNA for the CDR3 is TGTGCCAGCAGCGTATCTCCCGGGACAGATTTCTACGAGCAGTACTTC.

Only one count was recorded for this clone. The J gene is TRBJ1-2, the V gene TRBV6-6, with D uncertain. The CDR3 contains 15 residues. Germline V gene data show CDR1 as MNHNY and CDR2 as SVGAGI (reference sequence). Trimming took 0 bases from V and 0 from J, leaving 8 bases between them. The CDR3 DNA sequence: TGTGCCAGCAGTTACTCGATTGCGGCTAACTATGGCTACACCTTC. Translation gives CASSYSIAANYGYTF.

CDR3 sequence (DNA): TGTGCCAGCAGCGAAACCGGGACTAGCACCACAGATACGCAGTATTTT. This encodes CASSETGTSTTDTQYF. The V gene is TRBV7-2, the J gene TRBJ2-3; 9 bases align to TRBD2. The germline V gene has CDR1 SGHTA and CDR2 FQGNSA. Trimming took 5 bases from V and 2 from J; bases not matched to a gene: 8. This CDR3 has 16 amino acids.

The chain joins TRBV15 to TRBJ2-1, with D perhaps matching TRBD1 (6 bases). V dropped 8 bases and J dropped 3 bases, with 14 bases sitting between them. CDR1 LNHNV and CDR2 YYDKDF come from the germline V gene (reference sequence). The CDR3 runs to 14 residues. CDR3 sequence reads: CATQAAGVYNEQFF. The CDR3, as DNA: TGTGCCACCCAAGCGGCAGGGGTCTACAATGAGCAGTTCTTC.

The gene calls are TRBV9 and TRBJ2-2; the match to TRBD2 covers 10 bases. V gave up 0 bases and J gave up 0 bases; unmatched junction bases: 8. Germline values: CDR1 SGDLS, CDR2 YYNGEE. The CDR3 length is 19 residues. The CDR3 spells CASSVGRAGGPSNTGELFF. CDR3 nucleotide sequence: TGTGCCAGCAGCGTAGGACGAGCGGGAGGGCCGTCGAACACCGGGGAGCTGTTTTTT.

The rearrangement links TRBV10-1 to TRBJ1-1; weak D call: TRBD1 (6 bases). The CDR3 covers 16 residues. V shed 2 bases and J shed 1 base, with 14 bases lying between them. Germline V CDR1 and CDR2: WNHNN, SYGVQD (reference sequence). The CDR3, as DNA: TGCGCCAGCAGTGAGAGGAGGACAGCGAAGAACACTGAAGCTTTCTTT. Amino acid sequence: CASSERRTAKNTEAFF.

This clone was recorded a few times. The J gene is TRBJ1-4, the V gene TRBV7-6; 7 bases map to TRBD1. From germline, CDR1 is SGHVS and CDR2 FNYEAQ. Trimming cost V 7 bases and J 8 bases; bases outside gene matches: 7. This CDR3 has 13 amino acids. As DNA, the CDR3 is TGTGCCAGCAACACGCGACAGGGCGAAAAACTGTTTTTT. This sequence encodes CASNTRQGEKLFF.

The table lists this clone with a few counts. The rearrangement joins TRBV11-3 to TRBJ1-2; D gene uncertain. The CDR3 is made up of 13 amino acids. The germline gives CDR1 SGHNT, CDR2 YENEEA. With 1 base removed from V and 8 bases from J, the gap between germline ends came to 11 bases. CDR3 region: CASSLAATGGYTF. CDR3 sequence (DNA): TGTGCCAGCAGCTTAGCTGCGACGGGAGGCTACACCTTC.

This clone was detected only once. The chain recombines TRBV9 with TRBJ2-3; no reliable D call. From germline, CDR1 is SGDLS and CDR2 YYNGEE. CDR3 length: 14 amino acids. Trimming left V 0 bases short and J 4 bases short, with 9 bases between. Here the CDR3 reads CASSVVTGSDTQYF. The DNA for the CDR3 is TGTGCCAGCAGCGTAGTGACTGGTTCAGATACGCAGTATTTT.

The chain recombines TRBV21-1 with TRBJ2-3; the D call in the table, TRBD2, was not verified against the DNA. TRBV21-1 is flagged as a pseudogene. This CDR3 has 13 amino acids. The CDR3 loop is CASSDYGTDTQYF. CDR3 nucleotide sequence: TGTGCCAGCTCGGACTATGGCACAGATACGCAGTATTTT.

The chain carries TRBV7-9 and TRBJ2-2; 7 bases agree with TRBD1. With V trimmed by 5 bases and J by 6 bases, 12 bases remained unmatched. Germline V gives CDR1 SEHNR, CDR2 FQNEAQ (reference sequence). CDR3 length: 16 amino acids. CDR3 protein: CASSDTYRGLAGELFF. The CDR3 DNA is TGTGCCAGCAGCGACACATACAGGGGTCTGGCCGGGGAGCTGTTTTTT.

The rearrangement uses TRBV7-9 and TRBJ2-1, with TRBD2 identical over 10 bases. Germline trimming cut 3 bases from V and 5 bases from J; bases unmatched to any gene: 1. The length of the CDR3 is 14 residues. In germline, CDR1 is SEHNR, CDR2 FQNEAQ (reference sequence). The CDR3 region has the DNA TGTGCCAGCAGCTTCGGACTAGCGGACAATGAGCAGTTCTTC. Protein sequence: CASSFGLADNEQFF.

This chain uses TRBV10-1 with TRBJ2-7; 8 bases map to TRBD2. Germline V lookup: CDR1 WNHNN, CDR2 SYGVQD (reference sequence). The length of the CDR3 is 15 residues. V was clipped by 4 bases and J by 3 bases; unmatched bases: 8. The chain's CDR3 is CASSGGNSGIYEQYF. The CDR3 DNA follows: TGCGCCAGCAGTGGAGGTAATAGCGGGATCTACGAGCAGTACTTC.

This rearrangement joins TRBV4-1 to TRBJ2-7; a possible D gene is TRBD2 (6 bases). Per germline, CDR1 MGHRA and CDR2 YSYEKL. The CDR3 length is 13 residues. Trimming cost V 1 base and J 3 bases, with 7 bases left between them. The chain's CDR3 is CASSQGGIYEQYF. The DNA of the CDR3 is TGCGCCAGCAGCCAAGGCGGGATCTACGAGCAGTACTTC.

Here the CDR3 DNA reads TGTGCCAGCAGCACTCGGACAGACTACGAGCAGTACTTC. Translation gives CASSTRTDYEQYF. The rearrangement links TRBV11-2 to TRBJ2-7; D is possibly TRBD1 (6 bases). Germline values: CDR1 SGHAT, CDR2 FQNNGV. Trimming stripped 5 bases from V and 3 bases from J, with 11 bases between. This CDR3 is built from 13 residues.

This chain connects TRBV5-6 to TRBJ2-7; D is unresolved. CDR1 is SGHDT and CDR2 is YYEEEE in the germline V gene. The germline V and J ends were trimmed by 1 base and 4 bases, with 12 bases remaining between them. The CDR3 runs 14 residues. As DNA, the CDR3 is TGTGCCAGCAGCTTGTTAATTTCAGAATACGAGCAGTACTTC. It encodes CASSLLISEYEQYF.

The chain employs TRBV14 and TRBJ2-3; the match to TRBD2 covers 10 bases. The germline V gene encodes CDR1 SGHDN and CDR2 FVKESK. The junction had 7 bases not matched to a gene; V was cut back by 0 bases and J by 7 bases. This CDR3 comprises 16 residues. The CDR3 loop is CASSQDAAGGVNTQYF. CDR3 sequence (DNA): TGTGCCAGCAGCCAAGATGCAGCGGGAGGGGTAAATACGCAGTATTTT.

CDR3 sequence reads: CASRGYPGPGDEQFF. CDR3 nucleotide sequence: TGCGCCAGCAGAGGTTACCCAGGGCCCGGCGATGAGCAGTTCTTC. V and J are TRBV5-1 and TRBJ2-1; weak D call: TRBD1 (5 bases). The CDR3 covers 15 residues. Germline assignment: CDR1 SGHRS and CDR2 YFSETQ. The ends were cut back, 5 bases at V and 8 bases at J, with 20 bases in the middle.

This clone was observed once. The rearrangement links TRBV5-1 to TRBJ2-3; 8 bases map to TRBD2. CDR1 is SGHRS and CDR2 is YFSETQ in the germline V gene. The CDR3 is 16 amino acids. Trimming cost V 0 bases and J 5 bases; bases outside gene matches: 8. CDR3 loop: CASSLGGSGTGDTQYF. DNA of the CDR3: TGCGCCAGCAGCTTGGGAGGTAGCGGGACGGGAGATACGCAGTATTTT. The variable domain in full, completed from reference TRBV5-1 and TRBJ2-3, reads KAGVTQTPRYLIKTRGQQVTLSCSPISGHRSVSWYQQTPGQGLQFLFEYFSETQRNKGNFPGRFSGRQFSNSRSEMNVSTLELGDSALYLCASSLGGSGTGDTQYFGPGTRLTVL.

V and J are TRBV30 and TRBJ1-3; D may be TRBD1 (5 bases). Germline-derived CDR1 and CDR2 are GTSNPN and SVGIG (reference sequence). V shed 0 bases and J shed 2 bases, with 14 bases lying between them. The CDR3 is 16 residues long. The CDR3 here is CAWSVYGRVPGNTIYF. The CDR3 DNA reads TGTGCCTGGAGTGTATATGGCAGGGTGCCTGGAAACACCATATATTTT.